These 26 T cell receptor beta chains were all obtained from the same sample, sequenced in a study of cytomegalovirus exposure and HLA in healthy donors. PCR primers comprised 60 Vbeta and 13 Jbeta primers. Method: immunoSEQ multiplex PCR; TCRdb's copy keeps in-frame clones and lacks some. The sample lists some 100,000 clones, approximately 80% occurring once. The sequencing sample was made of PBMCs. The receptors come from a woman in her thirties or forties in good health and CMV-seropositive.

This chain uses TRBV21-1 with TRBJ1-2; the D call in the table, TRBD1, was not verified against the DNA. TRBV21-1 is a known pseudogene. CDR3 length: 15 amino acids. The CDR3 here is CASSKRDSLNYGYTF. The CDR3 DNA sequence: TGTGCCAGCAGCAAGAGGGACAGCCTGAACTATGGCTACACCTTC.

CDR3 sequence: CASSSRGAGEAFF. The CDR3 DNA reads as TGTGCCAGTTCCTCCCGGGGGGCTGGTGAAGCTTTCTTT. J is TRBJ1-1 and V is TRBV19, with TRBD1 as a possible D gene (6 bases). Germline-derived CDR1 and CDR2 are LNHDA and SQIVND (reference sequence). Trimming shortened V by 8 bases and J by 7 bases, and 17 bases separated the two germline ends. The CDR3 is 13 amino acids.

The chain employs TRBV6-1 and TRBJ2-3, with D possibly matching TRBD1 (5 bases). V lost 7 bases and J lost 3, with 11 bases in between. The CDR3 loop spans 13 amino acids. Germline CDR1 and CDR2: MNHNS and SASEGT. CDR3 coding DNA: TGTGCCAGCACTACTCAGGGAACAGATACGCAGTATTTT. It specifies CASTTQGTDTQYF.

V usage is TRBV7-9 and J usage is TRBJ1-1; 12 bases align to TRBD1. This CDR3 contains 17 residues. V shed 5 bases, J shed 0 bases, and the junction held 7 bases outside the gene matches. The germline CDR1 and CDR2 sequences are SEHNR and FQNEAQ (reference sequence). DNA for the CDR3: TGTGCCAGCAGCCCGGGACAGGGGGCTTACATGAACACTGAAGCTTTCTTT. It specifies CASSPGQGAYMNTEAFF.

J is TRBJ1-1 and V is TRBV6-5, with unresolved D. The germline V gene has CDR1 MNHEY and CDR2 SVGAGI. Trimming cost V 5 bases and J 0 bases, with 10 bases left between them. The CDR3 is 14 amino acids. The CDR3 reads CASSSPNLNTEAFF. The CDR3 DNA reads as TGTGCCAGCAGTAGTCCTAACCTGAACACTGAAGCTTTCTTT.

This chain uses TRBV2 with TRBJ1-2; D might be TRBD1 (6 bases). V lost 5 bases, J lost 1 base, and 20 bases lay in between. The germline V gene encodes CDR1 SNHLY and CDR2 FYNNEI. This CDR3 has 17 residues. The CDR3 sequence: CASSRRQTGYLNYGYTF. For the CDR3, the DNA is TGTGCCAGCAGTCGACGACAAACAGGGTACCTTAACTATGGCTACACCTTC.

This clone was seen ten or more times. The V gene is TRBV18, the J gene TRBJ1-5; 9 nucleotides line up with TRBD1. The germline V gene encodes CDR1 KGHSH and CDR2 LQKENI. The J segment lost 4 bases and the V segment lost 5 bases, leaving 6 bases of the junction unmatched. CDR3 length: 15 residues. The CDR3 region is CASSSRDRANQPQHF. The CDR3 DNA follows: TGTGCCAGCTCATCCCGGGACAGGGCGAATCAGCCCCAGCATTTT.

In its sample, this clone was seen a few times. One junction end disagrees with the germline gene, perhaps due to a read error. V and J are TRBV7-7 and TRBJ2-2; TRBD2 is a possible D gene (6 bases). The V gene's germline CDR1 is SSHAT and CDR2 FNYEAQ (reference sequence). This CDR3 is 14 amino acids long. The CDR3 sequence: CASSYSPGAGELFF. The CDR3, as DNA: TGTGCTAGCAGTTACTCTCCGGGGGCCGGGGAGCTGTTTTTT.

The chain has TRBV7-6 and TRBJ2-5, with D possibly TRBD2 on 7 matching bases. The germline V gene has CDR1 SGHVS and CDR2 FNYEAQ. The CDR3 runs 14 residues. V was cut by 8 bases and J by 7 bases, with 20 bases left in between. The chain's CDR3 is CASRGGGGSGTQYF. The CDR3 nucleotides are TGTGCCAGCCGAGGGGGGGGTGGGTCGGGGACCCAGTACTTC.

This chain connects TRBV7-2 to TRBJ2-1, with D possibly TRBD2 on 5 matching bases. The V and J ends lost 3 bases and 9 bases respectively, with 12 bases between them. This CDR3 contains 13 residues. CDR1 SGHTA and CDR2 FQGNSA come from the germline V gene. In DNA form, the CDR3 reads TGTGCCAGCAGCTTGCAGTTGGAGGTTGAGCAGTTCTTC. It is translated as CASSLQLEVEQFF.

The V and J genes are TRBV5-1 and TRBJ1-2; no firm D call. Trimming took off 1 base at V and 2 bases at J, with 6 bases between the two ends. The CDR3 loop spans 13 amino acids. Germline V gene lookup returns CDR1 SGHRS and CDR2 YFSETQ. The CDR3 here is CASSLSQNYGYTF. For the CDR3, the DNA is TGCGCCAGCAGCTTGTCGCAGAACTATGGCTACACCTTC.

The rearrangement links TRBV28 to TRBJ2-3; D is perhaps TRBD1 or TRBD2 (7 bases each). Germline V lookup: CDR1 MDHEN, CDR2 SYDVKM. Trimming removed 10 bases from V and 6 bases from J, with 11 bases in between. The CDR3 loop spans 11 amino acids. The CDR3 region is CATRGGDTQYF. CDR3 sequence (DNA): TGTGCCACCAGGGGGGGGGATACGCAGTATTTT.

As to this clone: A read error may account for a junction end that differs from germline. The CDR3 region is CASSLGQLLSAQRNF. CDR3 in DNA: TGTGCCAGCAGCTTGGGACAACTTCTGAGCGCCCAGCGGAACTTT. V is TRBV5-4 and J is TRBJ1-1; no definite D call. This CDR3 spans 15 amino acids. CDR1 and CDR2 from the germline V gene are SGHNT and YYREEE (reference sequence).

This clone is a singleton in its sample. In nucleotides, the CDR3 is TGTGCCAGCAGTGACCTAGCGGGGGTGGACGAGCAGTACTTC. It is translated as CASSDLAGVDEQYF. This sequence joins TRBV2 and TRBJ2-7; 10 bases are a match to TRBD2. Unmatched junction bases numbered 4, after V lost 3 bases and J lost 5 bases. The CDR3 totals 14 residues. Germline assignment: CDR1 SNHLY and CDR2 FYNNEI. Full variable domain (rest looked up from reference TRBV2 and TRBJ2-7): EPEVTQTPSHQVTQMGQEVILRCVPISNHLYFYWYRQILGQKVEFLVSFYNNEISEKSEIFDDQFSVERPDGSNFTLKIRSTKLEDSAMYFCASSDLAGVDEQYFGPGTRLTVT.

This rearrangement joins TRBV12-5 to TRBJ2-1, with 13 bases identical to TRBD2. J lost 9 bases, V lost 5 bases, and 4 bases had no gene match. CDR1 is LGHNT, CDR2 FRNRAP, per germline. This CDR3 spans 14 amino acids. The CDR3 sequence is CASGPGTSGVEQFF. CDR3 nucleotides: TGTGCTAGTGGTCCGGGGACTAGCGGGGTTGAGCAGTTCTTC.

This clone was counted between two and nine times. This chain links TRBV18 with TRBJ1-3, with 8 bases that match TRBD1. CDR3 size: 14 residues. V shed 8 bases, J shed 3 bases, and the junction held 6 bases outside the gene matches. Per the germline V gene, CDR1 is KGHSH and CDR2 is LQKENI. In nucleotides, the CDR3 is TGTGCCAGCACTACAGGGGGAGTTGGAAACACCATATATTTT. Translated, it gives CASTTGGVGNTIYF.

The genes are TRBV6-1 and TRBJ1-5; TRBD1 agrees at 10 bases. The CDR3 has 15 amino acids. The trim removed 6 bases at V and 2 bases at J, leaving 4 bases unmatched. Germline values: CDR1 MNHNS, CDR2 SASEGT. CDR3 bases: TGTGCCAGCAGGCAGGGGACAGGGGGCAATCAGCCCCAGCATTTT. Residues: CASRQGTGGNQPQHF.

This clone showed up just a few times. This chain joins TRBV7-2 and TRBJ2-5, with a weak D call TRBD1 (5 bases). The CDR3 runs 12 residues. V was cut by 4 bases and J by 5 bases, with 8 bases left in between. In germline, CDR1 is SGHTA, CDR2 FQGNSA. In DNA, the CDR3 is TGTGCCAGCAGCTCTAACAGGGAGACCCAGTACTTC. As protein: CASSSNRETQYF.

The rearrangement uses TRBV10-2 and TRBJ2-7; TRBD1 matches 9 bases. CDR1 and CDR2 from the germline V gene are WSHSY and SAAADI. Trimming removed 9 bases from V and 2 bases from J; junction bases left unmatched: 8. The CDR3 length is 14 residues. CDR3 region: CASRGTGKTYEQYF. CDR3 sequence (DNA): TGCGCCAGTCGAGGGACAGGGAAAACCTACGAGCAGTACTTC.

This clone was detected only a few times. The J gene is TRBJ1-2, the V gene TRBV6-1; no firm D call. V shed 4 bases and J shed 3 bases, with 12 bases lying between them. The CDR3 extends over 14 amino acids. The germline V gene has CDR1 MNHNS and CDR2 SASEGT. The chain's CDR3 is CASSGWRTDYGYTF. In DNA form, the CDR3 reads TGTGCCAGCAGTGGCTGGAGGACGGACTATGGCTACACCTTC.

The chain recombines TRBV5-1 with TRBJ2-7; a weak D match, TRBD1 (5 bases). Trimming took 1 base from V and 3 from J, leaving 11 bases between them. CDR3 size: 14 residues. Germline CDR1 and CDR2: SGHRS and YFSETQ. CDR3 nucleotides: TGCGCCAGCAGCTTGCTTGACAGACTCTACGAGCAGTACTTC. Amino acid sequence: CASSLLDRLYEQYF.

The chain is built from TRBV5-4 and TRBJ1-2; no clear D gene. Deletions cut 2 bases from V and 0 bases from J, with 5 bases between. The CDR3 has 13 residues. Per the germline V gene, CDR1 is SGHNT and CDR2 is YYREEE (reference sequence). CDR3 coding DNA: TGTGCCAGCAGCTTACGGGCTAACTATGGCTACACCTTC. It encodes CASSLRANYGYTF. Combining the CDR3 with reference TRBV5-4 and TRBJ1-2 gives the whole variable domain ETGVTQSPTHLIKTRGQQVTLRCSSQSGHNTVSWYQQALGQGPQFIFQYYREEENGRGNFPPRFSGLQFPNYSSELNVNALELDDSALYLCASSLRANYGYTFGSGTRLTVV.

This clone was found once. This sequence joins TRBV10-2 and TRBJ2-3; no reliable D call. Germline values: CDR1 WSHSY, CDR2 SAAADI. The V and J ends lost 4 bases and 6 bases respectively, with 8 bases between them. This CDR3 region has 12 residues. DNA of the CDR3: TGCGCCAGCAGTGTAGTACAGGATACGCAGTATTTT. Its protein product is CASSVVQDTQYF.

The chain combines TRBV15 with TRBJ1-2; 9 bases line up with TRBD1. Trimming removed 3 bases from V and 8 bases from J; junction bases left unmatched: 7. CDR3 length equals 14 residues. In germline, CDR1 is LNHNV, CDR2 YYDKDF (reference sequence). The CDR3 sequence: CATSRDRGSGGYTF. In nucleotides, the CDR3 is TGTGCCACCAGCAGGGACAGGGGCTCTGGAGGCTACACCTTC.

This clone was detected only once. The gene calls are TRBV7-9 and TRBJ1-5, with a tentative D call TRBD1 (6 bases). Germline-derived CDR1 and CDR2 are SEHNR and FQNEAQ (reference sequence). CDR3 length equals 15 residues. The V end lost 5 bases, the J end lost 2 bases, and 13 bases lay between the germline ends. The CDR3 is CASSMDSAGNQPQHF. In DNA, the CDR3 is TGTGCCAGCAGCATGGACAGCGCAGGCAATCAGCCCCAGCATTTT.

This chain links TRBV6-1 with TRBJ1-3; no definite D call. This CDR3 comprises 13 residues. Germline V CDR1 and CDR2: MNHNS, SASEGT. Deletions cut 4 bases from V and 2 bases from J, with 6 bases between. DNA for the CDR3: TGTGCCAGCAGTGTGGGCCCTGGAAACACCATATATTTT. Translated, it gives CASSVGPGNTIYF.